This T cell receptor beta chain was sequenced for a study of blood T cells in healthy people across ages. Regarding the study as a whole: Per million T cells, TCR beta diversity dropped roughly linearly as age increased. A strong correlation was found between TCR beta diversity and the percentage of naive T cells.

With respect to this clonotype: What it binds is not known.

The second PCR ran roughly 6 to 11 cycles with a sample-barcoded 5' primer and J-beta primers. TCRdb re-called the 5' RACE reads through MiXCR, storing one row per CDR3 protein. The table records under 2,000,000 distinct CDR3 sequences, just under 50% of them present only once. Each of the donors had 8 to 10 milliliters of peripheral blood drawn into EDTA-treated Vacutainer tubes. Total RNA extraction produced at least 5 micrograms (per sample) for the study. Germline assignment: CDR1 LNHNV and CDR2 YYDKDF (reference sequence). The CDR3 loop spans 16 amino acids. Trimming took 6 bases from V and 2 from J; bases not matched to a gene: 9.

This TCR was recovered from a woman aged 40 to 49 in good health. This chain links TRBV15 with TRBJ2-1; the match to TRBD2 covers 8 bases. Sequencing was performed on blood. In nucleotides, the CDR3 is TGTGCCACCAGTGTGTCGCGGGGGGCGCCCTACAATGAGCAGTTCTTC. Its translation is CATSVSRGAPYNEQFF.